The rows below give T cell receptor beta chains drawn from one sample of a study of CXCR3-negative and CXCR3-positive naive CD8 T cells. Each CDR3 protein gets one entry in TCRdb, which reprocessed the 5' RACE reads and gives no DNA. Its table lists 7,500 to 8,500 distinct CDR3 sequences. Sequencing input: naive CXCR3+ CD8+ T cells from blood. The receptor source for this set is a human donor in good health. Some clones in this sample may be carry-over from other donors' samples. Each CDR3 is given with its conserved first and last residue. The size entry is marked missing in some rows and otherwise reads once, few, many or a size class.

V	size	J	CDR3
TRBV28	-	TRBJ2-7	CASSSPPNSGEMNEQYF
TRBV20-1	-	TRBJ1-2	CSAPMAGTENYGYTF
TRBV28	-	TRBJ2-7	CASSLAAQGESHEQYF
TRBV20-1	-	TRBJ2-4	CSASPGDQNIQYF
TRBV7-6	-	TRBJ1-1	CASSLSGTGDTEAFF
TRBV19	medium-sized	TRBJ1-1	CASWDTDTEAFF
TRBV3-1	-	TRBJ2-2	CASSHPGQGEAGELFF
TRBV29-1	medium-sized	TRBJ2-1	CSVARVHNEQFF
TRBV6-5	-	TRBJ1-1	CASSYLETNTEAFF
TRBV3-1	-	TRBJ2-3	CASSPGLGTDTQYF
TRBV25-1	medium-sized	TRBJ2-2	CASRQAGADGELFF
TRBV20-1	medium-sized	TRBJ2-1	CSPQISPQVSSYNEQFF
TRBV5-4	-	TRBJ2-1	CASKEYSYNEQFF
TRBV7-9	-	TRBJ2-2	CASSYEGQYTGELFF
TRBV29-1	-	TRBJ2-5	CSSAGAWQTQYF
TRBV29-1	medium-sized	TRBJ2-1	CSVDGAPRLSYNEQFF
TRBV5-1	medium-sized	TRBJ2-5	CASSLSAEDSGETQYF
TRBV25-1	-	TRBJ2-5	CASSPPGQGQETQYF
TRBV29-1	-	TRBJ1-1	CSVGDRVMNTEAFF
TRBV4-2	medium-sized	TRBJ1-1	CASSQDIFPTEAFF
TRBV2	-	TRBJ2-5	CASSWTSGIQETQYF
TRBV6-2/TRBV6-3	-	TRBJ2-1	CASSYSTGASYNEQFF
TRBV29-1	-	TRBJ2-7	CSVELAVGGYEQYF
TRBV15	-	TRBJ2-1	CATSPPGNEQFF
TRBV5-1	-	TRBJ1-4	CASSTENWANEKLFF
TRBV18	-	TRBJ2-1	CASSPSGSSYNEQFF
TRBV7-2	-	TRBJ2-7	CASSTGIGYEQYF
TRBV3-1	-	TRBJ2-2	CASSQQWNSGDTGELFF
TRBV29-1	medium-sized	TRBJ1-1	CSVEQENTEAFF
TRBV13	-	TRBJ1-2	CASSLGQGGYTF
TRBV19	-	TRBJ2-1	CASSITGGHNEQFF
TRBV5-4	-	TRBJ2-3	CASSLGDRGTDTQYF
TRBV29-1	-	TRBJ2-3	CSVEGETGVGRADTQYF